This entry is about one TCR beta chain. Its antigen remains unidentified. The sample originates from a study of radiotherapy plus CTLA-4 blockade in lung cancer. On the study more broadly: An objective response was seen in about a sixth of patients, and disease control in 25% to 40%.

Germline-derived CDR1 and CDR2 are SGHRS and YFSETQ. Trimming removed 0 bases from V and 4 bases from J; junction bases left unmatched: 7. CDR3 size: 16 residues. Study observations and caveats: Blood saw expansion of tumor-derived TCR clones after radiotherapy plus ipilimumab.

Assay: immunoSEQ multiplex PCR; the TCRdb copy retains only in-frame clones and omits some. Among about 46,000 clones listed, 79% were seen once. The material sequenced was peripheral blood, taken from a patient treated with radiotherapy plus ipilimumab. This TCR was sampled from a human donor with non-small cell lung cancer who had a complete response to radiotherapy plus ipilimumab. The V call is TRBV5-1, the J call TRBJ2-7; 10 bases agree with TRBD2. CDR3 sequence reads: CASSLGVLAGNYEQYV. CDR3 coding DNA: TGCGCCAGCAGCTTGGGAGTACTAGCGGGGAATTACGAGCAGTACGTC.